These T cell receptor beta chains were read from a single sample in a study of shared clonotypes between healthy human individuals. Data came from immunoSEQ multiplex PCR; TCRdb stores just in-frame clones and leaves some out. The table lists millions of clones, 90% to 95% of them singletons. Sequencing used naive CD4+ T cells sorted from blood. The receptors stem from a man younger than 35 in good health. CDR3s leave out the opening cysteine and the closing phenylalanine or tryptophan.

v_call	j_call	cdr3_aa
TRBV28	TRBJ1-2	ASRPAGQGNYGYT
TRBV5-1	TRBJ1-2	ASSLAPGTGGGSYGYT
TRBV10-3	TRBJ2-2	AISESGLSLNTGELF
TRBV5-1	TRBJ2-3	ASSLVAGTDTQY
TRBV2	TRBJ2-5	ASMNPQGWETQY
TRBV5-1	TRBJ2-1	ATSYPGEANEQF
TRBV5-1	TRBJ2-3	ASSRSLVGDTQY
TRBV6-5	TRBJ1-6	ASSSTGAGNSPLH
TRBV7-9	TRBJ2-5	ASSLGLTIRPEETQY
TRBV5-4	TRBJ1-4	ASSLPGNEKLF
TRBV7-9	TRBJ2-3	ASSLPGPGQAATDTQY
TRBV5-4	TRBJ2-2	ATGAGTSGAVRELF
TRBV10-2	TRBJ2-5	ASSESGETQY
TRBV29-1	TRBJ2-5	SVAVLRGETQY
TRBV11-2	TRBJ2-6	ASSLGPNSGANVLT
TRBV9	TRBJ2-7	ASSVTYQGGYEQY
TRBV5-4	TRBJ2-2	ASRPGTLNTGELF
TRBV5-1	TRBJ2-7	ASSLGGLGYEQY
TRBV28	TRBJ1-6	ASSGAGDTYNSPLH
TRBV10-1	TRBJ2-3	ASSESWTSGAQY
TRBV10-1	TRBJ2-1	ASSETSGGANEQF
TRBV6-4	TRBJ2-5	ASSDFEGAPQY
TRBV11-1	TRBJ1-1	ASSLATTGENTEAF
TRBV6-5	TRBJ2-7	ASSLGGAPEQY
TRBV10-3	TRBJ2-5	AISDPIRDYQETQY
TRBV6-5	TRBJ2-2	ASSYGAGQNTGELF
TRBV11-2	TRBJ2-3	ASSLTGGGTDTQY
TRBV7-2	TRBJ1-3	ASSPPKSSGNTIY
TRBV7-9	TRBJ2-7	ASSLSASGGLQY
TRBV5-6	TRBJ2-7	ASSPTSGGSYEQY
TRBV30	TRBJ1-6	AWTRTRGSSPLH
TRBV10-2	TRBJ1-2	ASSPGQVYGYT
TRBV11-3	TRBJ2-7	ASSLGGSSYEQY
TRBV5-1	TRBJ1-4	ASSVTGITNEKLF
TRBV5-4	TRBJ1-2	ASGRGQEGGYT
TRBV4-3	TRBJ1-2	ASSQGIWGNGYT
TRBV6-1	TRBJ1-5	ATRDFAEQPQH
TRBV2	TRBJ1-2	ASSERTARSNYGYT
TRBV10-3	TRBJ2-3	AIQQGTDTQY
TRBV11-3	TRBJ2-5	ASSLDGMETQY
TRBV18	TRBJ2-3	ASSPLTGTSTDTQY
TRBV5-1	TRBJ2-1	ASGSGGNYNEQF
TRBV4-3	TRBJ2-7	ASSQETARSSYEQY
TRBV18	TRBJ2-1	ASSDAGGPLPEQF
TRBV5-1	TRBJ2-1	ASTGGARDEQF
TRBV4-2	TRBJ1-6	ASSQDYLGQRINSPLH
TRBV6-5	TRBJ2-7	ASSYTRDFYEQY
TRBV11-3	TRBJ2-7	ASSFGQTYEQY